These T cell receptor beta chains were read from a single sample in a study of cytomegalovirus exposure and HLA in healthy donors. Method: immunoSEQ multiplex PCR; TCRdb's copy keeps in-frame clones and lacks some. The sample has about 130,000 clones, over 75% seen once. Material: PBMCs. These receptors came from a male donor in good health and CMV-seropositive. The CDR3 runs from the conserved cysteine through the conserved F or W. The D gene is left open where the match is weak.

J gene | V gene | CDR3 length | D gene | CDR3 protein
TRBJ2-7 | TRBV28 | 15 | TRBD1 | CASSLFGQGADEQYF
TRBJ1-1 | TRBV28 | 13 | TRBD1 | CASSPGQGGIAFF
TRBJ1-6 | TRBV27 | 16 | NA | CASSLQGLPYNSPLHF
TRBJ2-1 | TRBV7-2 | 14 | TRBD2 | CASMREIGYNEQFF
TRBJ2-7 | TRBV19 | 15 | NA | CASSPRQESSYEQYF
TRBJ2-7 | TRBV7-8 | 16 | TRBD2 | CASSSALTGGPGEQYF
TRBJ2-7 | TRBV5-1 | 15 | NA | CASSLDPDRTYEQYF
TRBJ2-7 | TRBV19 | 14 | TRBD1 | CASRRGQGAYEQYF
TRBJ2-3 | TRBV28 | 15 | TRBD1 | CASSRVQGATDTQYF
TRBJ2-1 | TRBV14 | 14 | NA | CASSPTGAYNEQFF
TRBJ1-5 | TRBV18 | 18 | NA | CASSPSTGHVDDGQPQHF
TRBJ1-5 | TRBV4-2 | 14 | NA | CASSHGESNQPQHF
TRBJ2-3 | TRBV9 | 15 | NA | CASSPYGGESDTQYF
TRBJ1-5 | TRBV6-6 | 16 | NA | CASREVGQGNGQPQHF
TRBJ1-1 | TRBV4-1 | 16 | TRBD1 | CASSQDGTGMNTEAFF
TRBJ2-3 | TRBV15 | 15 | TRBD2 | CATSRDPGGSDTQYF
TRBJ2-7 | TRBV7-9 | 15 | NA | CASSLDRLTHYEQYF
TRBJ2-3 | TRBV6-5 | 13 | NA | CASRPGTRDTQYF
TRBJ2-2 | TRBV9 | 14 | NA | CASSASSRAGELFF
TRBJ2-7 | TRBV23-1 | 13 | NA | CASSQSAGREQYF
TRBJ1-1 | TRBV9 | 13 | NA | CASSVVEDTEAFF
TRBJ2-5 | TRBV11-1 | 15 | TRBD1 | CASSSGTGDQETQYF
TRBJ2-7 | TRBV15 | 15 | NA | CATSSKTGFSYEQYF
TRBJ1-5 | TRBV16 | 15 | TRBD1 | CASSHSTGAGDPQHF
TRBJ1-4 | TRBV7-9 | 14 | NA | CASSFGGGGEKLFF